This TCR beta chain was captured by sequencing in a study of blood T cell repertoires in COVID-19 (dated by TCRdb to between 2020 and 2021). Concerning the study at large: Samples covering the acute and convalescent phases of COVID-19 were provided by collaborators in the United States, Italy and Spain. The repertoires were released in a freely available public database meant as a resource for research on the immune response to SARS-CoV-2. The prospective study material was composed of cDNA or gDNA derived from T cells, B-cell-depleted T cells, or PBMCs. Samples were obtained from the ongoing ImmuneRACE study (first 160 participants) and from about 1,300 subjects provided by 6 global collaborators. The sample metadata nearly always contained a de-identified subject ID, COVID-19 status, age in years and sex. Subjects who had been exposed to COVID-19, were actively infected with it, or had recovered from it provided the deeply sampled blood TCRbeta repertoires that made up the dataset. Where HLA class I and class II types were available, the types were taken from metadata supplied by the sample provider, not from assay-based typing. Overall study outcomes, separate from this receptor: Clinical and demographic metadata were provided uncurated, with the amount varying by source and participant.

The immunoSEQ Assay, a bias-controlled multiplex PCR, was used to amplify TCRbeta CDR3 regions from genomic DNA. In the authors' own workflow: Nucleated cell counts per sample were estimated from amplification of reference gene primers within the assay. Sequence reads were collapsed and filtered to measure the absolute abundance of every unique TCRbeta CDR3 rearrangement. For each sample, productive Simpson clonality was calculated as the square root of Simpson's diversity index over productive rearrangements. TCRdb obtained this table from immuneACCESS and retained in-frame rearrangements with V and J assigned. These tables miss some clones; where compared with another copy, unresolved V genes account for less than half of the shortfall, and the remainder is unexplained. The DNA was the basis for D and trimming; V, J and clone size are from that table. Counted in this sample were some 200,000 clones; 86% of them appeared once. The ten biggest clones cover about a tenth of the sample.

The germline V and J ends show losses of 4 bases and 6 bases respectively, and no gene match explains 14 bases of the junction. From its cysteine to its phenylalanine, the CDR3 spans 17 amino acids. The retained sequence is limited to the CDR3, 51 bases, with the frame set at the first base. As encoded in the germline V gene, CDR1 is MNHEY while CDR2 is SVGEGT. This clone was found many times. Its antigen is not yet known. There are no base qualities to consult, and no much larger clone falls within one base. At one collaborating source in Seattle, patients were enrolled during active infection and were followed longitudinally through the course of disease. Whole blood was collected in K2EDTA tubes by collaborating institutions according to the institutions' own protocols. For TCRbeta analysis, collaborator samples were shipped as frozen whole blood, as isolated PBMCs, or as DNA extracted from either sample type.

The origin of this receptor is a woman aged 55-69 years with COVID-19, enrolled during active disease. Source material: peripheral blood. The rearranged segments are TRBV6-2 or TRBV6-3 and TRBJ1-5, with 8 bases matching TRBD1. CDR3 region: CASSSTSWTGLVQPQHF. The sequence in DNA is TGTGCCAGCAGTTCAACCTCCTGGACAGGGTTGGTTCAGCCCCAGCATTTT.